Following are 16 T cell receptor beta chains from one sample sequenced in a study of beta chain features in type 1 diabetes. Overall study findings and caveats: All four CD4+ subsets of Type 1 diabetes patients contained TCRB CDR3s that were moderately but significantly shorter.

Their recognized antigens are unknown. What was sequenced were expressed TCRB transcripts, since all of the isolated RNA had been reverse transcribed. Libraries were prepared by immunoSEQ multiplex PCR; TCRdb keeps only in-frame clonotypes and omits some of them. The table has roughly 100,000 clones, approximately 30% seen once; the top ten hold 0.5% to 0.55%. Sequenced material: central memory CD4+ T cells from blood. The receptors shown here come from a woman between 18 and 29 years old with type 1 diabetes.

This clone showed up just a few times. This chain connects TRBV4-3 to TRBJ2-5; tentatively, D is TRBD2 (6 bases). Trimming pared 0 bases from V and 4 bases from J, leaving 15 bases between. The CDR3 sequence is 16 residues long. Germline loops: CDR1 LGHNA, CDR2 YSLEER. The CDR3 loop reads CASSQDFQRLGETQYF. CDR3 coding DNA: TGCGCCAGCAGCCAAGATTTCCAAAGACTAGGAGAGACCCAGTACTTC.

V gene TRBV7-3 combines with J gene TRBJ2-5, with D perhaps matching TRBD2 (6 bases). There are 13 residues in the CDR3. With 2 bases removed from V and 5 bases from J, the gap between germline ends came to 9 bases. Per germline, CDR1 SGHTA and CDR2 FQGTGA. CDR3 DNA: TGTGCCAGCAGCTTAGGAGGGAGGGAGACCCAGTACTTC. Protein product: CASSLGGRETQYF.

This sequence joins TRBV18 and TRBJ2-3, with TRBD2 identical over 13 bases. The ends lost 3 bases at V and 4 bases at J; junction bases unmatched: 4. Per the germline V gene, CDR1 is KGHSH and CDR2 is LQKENI. The length of the CDR3 is 16 residues. The CDR3 loop is CASSPSGTSGADTQYF. For the CDR3, the DNA is TGTGCCAGCTCACCCTCCGGGACTAGCGGGGCAGATACGCAGTATTTT.

In its sample, this clone was seen a few times. V gene TRBV9 combines with J gene TRBJ2-7, with D possibly being TRBD2 (5 bases). The CDR3 has 15 residues. V lost 4 bases and J lost 2, with 16 bases in between. Germline values: CDR1 SGDLS, CDR2 YYNGEE. CDR3 loop: CASSYSPGSPYEQYF. In DNA, the CDR3 is TGTGCCAGCAGCTATTCCCCGGGGTCCCCCTACGAGCAGTACTTC.

V gene TRBV21-1 combines with J gene TRBJ2-1; TRBD2 is taken as the D call from the table, unchecked against the DNA. TRBV21-1 is noted as a pseudogene. The CDR3 has 18 residues. This CDR3 is CASFRDFLFSSSYNEQFF. The CDR3 region has the DNA TGTGCCAGCTTCCGGGACTTCCTTTTTTCGAGCTCCTACAATGAGCAGTTCTTC.

The chain has TRBV7-9 and TRBJ1-2; possibly TRBD1 for D (5 bases). Germline-derived CDR1 and CDR2 are SEHNR and FQNEAQ (reference sequence). This CDR3 has 14 residues. V was shortened by 1 base and J by 8 bases, with 14 bases between the two germline ends. CDR3 nucleotides: TGTGCCAGCAGCTTAGAGGGACTCCCGGGGGGCTACACCTTC. This gives the protein CASSLEGLPGGYTF.

V usage is TRBV2 and J usage is TRBJ2-5; tentative D call: TRBD1 (5 bases). V lost 7 bases to trimming and J lost 5 bases, with 14 bases between them. The CDR3 runs 13 residues. Germline values: CDR1 SNHLY, CDR2 FYNNEI. CDR3 loop: CASTMTEVETQYF. CDR3 DNA: TGTGCCAGCACTATGACAGAGGTCGAGACCCAGTACTTC.

This clone came up a few times. CDR3 protein: CATSRPQETEAFF. In DNA, the CDR3 is TGTGCCACCAGCAGACCACAGGAAACTGAAGCTTTCTTT. The chain employs TRBV15 and TRBJ1-1, with D possibly matching TRBD1 (5 bases). The CDR3 consists of 13 residues. Trimming took off 2 bases at V and 5 bases at J, with 9 bases between the two ends. Germline CDR1 LNHNV, CDR2 YYDKDF (reference sequence). The full variable domain, rest sourced from reference TRBV15 and TRBJ1-1, is DAMVIQNPRYQVTQFGKPVTLSCSQTLNHNVMYWYQQKSSQAPKLLFHYYDKDFNNEADTPDNFQSRRPNTSFCFLDIRSPGLGDTAMYLCATSRPQETEAFFGQGTRLTVV.

The V gene is TRBV4-1, the J gene TRBJ1-2, with D possibly TRBD1 on 6 matching bases. CDR1 is MGHRA, CDR2 YSYEKL, per germline. V was shortened by 2 bases and J by 6 bases, with 10 bases between the two germline ends. The CDR3 consists of 13 residues. CDR3 bases: TGCGCCAGCAGCCAACGGTCAGGGGATGGCTACACCTTC. Protein: CASSQRSGDGYTF.

A single count supports this clone. The rearrangement joins TRBV2 to TRBJ2-5; 8 bases are a match to TRBD1. The J segment lost 3 bases and the V segment lost 7 bases, leaving 7 bases of the junction unmatched. Germline values: CDR1 SNHLY, CDR2 FYNNEI. The CDR3 loop spans 14 amino acids. The CDR3 sequence: CASNWAGGEETQYF. As DNA, the CDR3 is TGTGCCAGCAATTGGGCAGGGGGCGAAGAGACCCAGTACTTC.

In its sample, this clone was seen a few times. The chain combines TRBV2 with TRBJ2-1; tentatively, D is TRBD2 (5 bases). V was clipped by 6 bases and J by 9 bases, with 15 bases between them. Germline V CDR1 and CDR2: SNHLY, FYNNEI. There are 13 residues in the CDR3. This chain's CDR3 is CASSPTRGSEQFF. As DNA, the CDR3 is TGTGCCAGCAGCCCAACTAGAGGCTCTGAGCAGTTCTTC.

This clone was observed a handful of times. The chain has TRBV28 and TRBJ2-5; 8 bases fit TRBD1. The CDR3 has 17 residues. CDR1 MDHEN and CDR2 SYDVKM come from the germline V gene. The V and J ends lost 6 bases and 3 bases, in that order; junction bases with no gene match: 15. CDR3 protein: CASSPLPGGAREETQYF. The DNA for the CDR3 is TGTGCCAGCAGCCCGCTCCCAGGGGGCGCCAGGGAAGAGACCCAGTACTTC.

There are a few counts of this clone. The chain carries TRBV18 and TRBJ1-5, with 8 nucleotides matching TRBD1. There are 15 residues in the CDR3. Germline trimming cut 2 bases from V and 4 bases from J; bases unmatched to any gene: 4. Germline V gene data show CDR1 as KGHSH and CDR2 as LQKENI. CDR3 residues: CASSPMGTGNQPQHF. For the CDR3, the DNA is TGTGCCAGCTCACCAATGGGGACAGGTAATCAGCCCCAGCATTTT.

Only a few counts were recorded for this clone. The chain recombines TRBV6-6 with TRBJ2-7; 10 bases are shared with TRBD1. The CDR3 contains 16 residues. Germline V gene lookup returns CDR1 MNHNY and CDR2 SVGAGI (reference sequence). Unmatched junction bases numbered 4, after V lost 0 bases and J lost 2 bases. CDR3 residues: CASSYSGTGVPYEQYF. CDR3 DNA sequence: TGTGCCAGCAGTTACTCCGGGACAGGGGTCCCCTACGAGCAGTACTTC.

This sequence joins TRBV30 and TRBJ2-1; 8 positions match TRBD2. Germline assignment: CDR1 GTSNPN and CDR2 SVGIG (reference sequence). The CDR3 runs 13 residues. The trim removed 4 bases at V and 6 bases at J, leaving 5 bases unmatched. CDR3 DNA sequence: TGTGCCTGGACAAGCGGGAGTATCAATGAGCAGTTCTTC. As protein: CAWTSGSINEQFF.

The chain carries TRBV7-2 and TRBJ2-2, with 8 bases aligning to TRBD2. With 5 bases clipped from V and 6 bases from J, the junction kept 11 bases outside the gene matches. In germline, CDR1 is SGHTA, CDR2 FQGNSA. The CDR3 length is 16 residues. The CDR3 here is CASSPRGGAGSGELFF. For the CDR3, the DNA is TGTGCCAGCAGCCCTCGGGGGGGGGCCGGTTCCGGGGAGCTGTTTTTT.